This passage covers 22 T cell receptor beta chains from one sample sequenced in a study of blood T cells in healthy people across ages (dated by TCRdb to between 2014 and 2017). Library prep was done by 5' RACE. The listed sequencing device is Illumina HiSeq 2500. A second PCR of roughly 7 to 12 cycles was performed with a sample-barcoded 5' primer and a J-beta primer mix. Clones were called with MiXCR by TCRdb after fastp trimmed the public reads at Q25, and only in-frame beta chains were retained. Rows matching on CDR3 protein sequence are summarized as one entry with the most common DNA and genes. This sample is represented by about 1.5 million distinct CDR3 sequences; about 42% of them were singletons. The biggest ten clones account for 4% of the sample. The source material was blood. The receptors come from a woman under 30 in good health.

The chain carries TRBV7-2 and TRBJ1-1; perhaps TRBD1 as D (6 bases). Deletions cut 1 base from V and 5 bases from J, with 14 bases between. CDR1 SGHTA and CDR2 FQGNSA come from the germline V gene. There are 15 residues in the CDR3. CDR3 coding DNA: TGTGCCAGCAGCTTAGTACGGGGGCTCGGGACTGAAGCTTTCTTT. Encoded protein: CASSLVRGLGTEAFF.

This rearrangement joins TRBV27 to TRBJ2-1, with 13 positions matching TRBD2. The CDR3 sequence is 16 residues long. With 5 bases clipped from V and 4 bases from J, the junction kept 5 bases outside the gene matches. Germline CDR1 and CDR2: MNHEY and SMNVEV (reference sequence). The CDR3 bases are TGTGCCAGCAGTCAGGGACTAGCGGGGAATTACAATGAGCAGTTCTTC. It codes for CASSQGLAGNYNEQFF.

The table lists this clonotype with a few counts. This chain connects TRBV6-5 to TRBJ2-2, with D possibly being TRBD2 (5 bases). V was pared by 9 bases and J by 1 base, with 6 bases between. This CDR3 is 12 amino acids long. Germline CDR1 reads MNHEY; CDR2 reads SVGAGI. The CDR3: CASRGNTGELFF. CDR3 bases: TGTGCCAGTCGGGGGAACACCGGGGAGCTGTTTTTT.

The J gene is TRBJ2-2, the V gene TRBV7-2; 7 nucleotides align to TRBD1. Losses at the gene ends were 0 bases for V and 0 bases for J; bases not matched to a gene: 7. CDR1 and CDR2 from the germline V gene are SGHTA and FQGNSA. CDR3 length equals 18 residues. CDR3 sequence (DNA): TGTGCCAGCAGCTTAGCCATTGGGACAGTCGCGAACACCGGGGAGCTGTTTTTT. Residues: CASSLAIGTVANTGELFF.

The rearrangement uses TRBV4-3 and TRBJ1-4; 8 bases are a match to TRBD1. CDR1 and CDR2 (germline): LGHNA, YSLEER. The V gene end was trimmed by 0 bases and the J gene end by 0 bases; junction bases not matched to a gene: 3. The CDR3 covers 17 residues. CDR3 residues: CASSQETGVATNEKLFF. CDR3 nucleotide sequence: TGCGCCAGCAGCCAAGAGACAGGGGTCGCAACTAATGAAAAACTGTTTTTT.

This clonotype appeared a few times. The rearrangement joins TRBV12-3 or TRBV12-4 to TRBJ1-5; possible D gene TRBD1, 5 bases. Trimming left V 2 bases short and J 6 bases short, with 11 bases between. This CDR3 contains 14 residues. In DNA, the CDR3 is TGTGCCAGCAGTTTACCGGGGCAAGGTCAGCCCCAGCATTTT. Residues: CASSLPGQGQPQHF.

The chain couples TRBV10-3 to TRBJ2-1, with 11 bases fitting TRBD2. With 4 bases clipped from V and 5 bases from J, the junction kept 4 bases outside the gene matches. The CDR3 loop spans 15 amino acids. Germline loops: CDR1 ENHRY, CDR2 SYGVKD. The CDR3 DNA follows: TGTGCCATCAGTGTAAAGACTAGCGGGAACAATGAGCAGTTCTTC. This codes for CAISVKTSGNNEQFF.

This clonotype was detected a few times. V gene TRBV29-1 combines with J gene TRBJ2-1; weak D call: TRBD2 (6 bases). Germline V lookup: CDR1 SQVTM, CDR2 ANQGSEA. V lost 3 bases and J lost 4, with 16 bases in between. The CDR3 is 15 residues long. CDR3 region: CSVDGVGGGYNEQFF. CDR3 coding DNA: TGCAGCGTTGATGGCGTCGGTGGGGGGTACAATGAGCAGTTCTTC.

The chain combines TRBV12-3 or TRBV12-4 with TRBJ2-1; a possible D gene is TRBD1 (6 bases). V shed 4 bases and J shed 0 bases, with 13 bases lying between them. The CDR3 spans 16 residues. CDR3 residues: CASSSTGRSSYNEQFF. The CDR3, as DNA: TGTGCCAGCAGTTCGACAGGAAGAAGCTCCTACAATGAGCAGTTCTTC.

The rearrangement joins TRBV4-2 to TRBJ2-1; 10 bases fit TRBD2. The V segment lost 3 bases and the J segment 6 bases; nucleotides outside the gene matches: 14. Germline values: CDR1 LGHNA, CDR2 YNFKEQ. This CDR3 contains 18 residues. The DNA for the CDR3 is TGTGCCAGCAGCCAGGGGGGGGCTAGCGGGAGTTTGGGCAATGAGCAGTTCTTC. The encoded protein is CASSQGGASGSLGNEQFF.

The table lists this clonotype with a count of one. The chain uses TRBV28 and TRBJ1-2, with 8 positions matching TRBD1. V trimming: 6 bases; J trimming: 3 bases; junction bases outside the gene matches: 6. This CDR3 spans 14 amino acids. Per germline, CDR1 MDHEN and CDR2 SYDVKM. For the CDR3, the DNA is TGTGCCAGCAGGGGGGGACAGGCGGACTATGGCTACACCTTC. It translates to CASRGGQADYGYTF.

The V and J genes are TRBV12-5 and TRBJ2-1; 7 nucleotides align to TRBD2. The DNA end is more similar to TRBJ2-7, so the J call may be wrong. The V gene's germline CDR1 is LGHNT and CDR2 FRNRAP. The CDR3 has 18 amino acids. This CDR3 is CASGLVVGGPSIYNEQYF. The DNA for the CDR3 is TGTGCTAGTGGTTTGGTGGTGGGAGGGCCGTCAATCTACAATGAGCAGTACTTC.

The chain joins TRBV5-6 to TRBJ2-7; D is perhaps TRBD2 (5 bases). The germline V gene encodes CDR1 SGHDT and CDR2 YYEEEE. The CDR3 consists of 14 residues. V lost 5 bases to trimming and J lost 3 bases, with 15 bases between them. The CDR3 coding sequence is TGTGCCAGCAGATATAGGACGGGATACTACGAGCAGTACTTC. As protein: CASRYRTGYYEQYF. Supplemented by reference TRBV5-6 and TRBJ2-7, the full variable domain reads DAGVTQSPTHLIKTRGQQVTLRCSPKSGHDTVSWYQQALGQGPQFIFQYYEEEERQRGNFPDRFSGHQFPNYSSELNVNALLLGDSALYLCASRYRTGYYEQYFGPGTRLTVT.

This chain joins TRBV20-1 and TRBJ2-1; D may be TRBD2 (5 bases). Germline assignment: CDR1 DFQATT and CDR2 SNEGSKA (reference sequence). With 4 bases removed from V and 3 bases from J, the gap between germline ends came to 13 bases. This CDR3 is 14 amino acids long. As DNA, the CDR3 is TGCAGTGCTACAACCGGACTCCACTACAATGAGCAGTTCTTC. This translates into CSATTGLHYNEQFF.

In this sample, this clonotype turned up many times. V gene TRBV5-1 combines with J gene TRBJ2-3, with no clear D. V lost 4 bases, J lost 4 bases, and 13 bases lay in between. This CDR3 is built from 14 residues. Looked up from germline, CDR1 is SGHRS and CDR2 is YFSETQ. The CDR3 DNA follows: TGCGCCAGCAGCGAAGGGTTTACGGCAGATACGCAGTATTTT. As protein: CASSEGFTADTQYF.

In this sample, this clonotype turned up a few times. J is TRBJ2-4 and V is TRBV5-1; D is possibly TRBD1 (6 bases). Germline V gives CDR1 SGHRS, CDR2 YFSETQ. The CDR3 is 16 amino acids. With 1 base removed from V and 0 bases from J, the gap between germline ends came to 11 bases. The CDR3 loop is CASSLTLQGAKNIQYF. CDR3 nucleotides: TGCGCCAGCAGCTTGACCCTACAGGGAGCCAAAAACATTCAGTACTTC. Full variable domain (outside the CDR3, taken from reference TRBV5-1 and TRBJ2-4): KAGVTQTPRYLIKTRGQQVTLSCSPISGHRSVSWYQQTPGQGLQFLFEYFSETQRNKGNFPGRFSGRQFSNSRSEMNVSTLELGDSALYLCASSLTLQGAKNIQYFGAGTRLSVL.

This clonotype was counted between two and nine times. The CDR3 sequence is CASSYLVTRDPYEQYF. CDR3 nucleotide sequence: TGTGCCAGCAGTTACCTTGTCACCAGGGATCCCTACGAGCAGTACTTC. V usage is TRBV6-2 or TRBV6-3 and J usage is TRBJ2-7; a weak D match, TRBD1 (5 bases). The CDR3 has 16 residues. Trimming took 2 bases from V and 2 from J, leaving 16 bases between them. Germline CDR1 MNHEY, CDR2 SVGEGT.

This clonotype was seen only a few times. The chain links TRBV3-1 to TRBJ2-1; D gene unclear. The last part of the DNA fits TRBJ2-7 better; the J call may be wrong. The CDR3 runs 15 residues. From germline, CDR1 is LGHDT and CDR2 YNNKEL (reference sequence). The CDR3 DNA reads TGTGCCAGCAGCCAAGCGTCCAGCTCCTACAATGAGCAGTACTTC. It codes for CASSQASSSYNEQYF.

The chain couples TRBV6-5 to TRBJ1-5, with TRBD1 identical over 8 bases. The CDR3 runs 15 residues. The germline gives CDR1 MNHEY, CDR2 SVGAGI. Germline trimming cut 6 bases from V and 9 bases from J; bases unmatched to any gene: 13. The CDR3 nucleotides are TGTGCCAGCAGCCGGGGACAGGCGGGTGCTGGGCCCCAGCATTTT. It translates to CASSRGQAGAGPQHF.

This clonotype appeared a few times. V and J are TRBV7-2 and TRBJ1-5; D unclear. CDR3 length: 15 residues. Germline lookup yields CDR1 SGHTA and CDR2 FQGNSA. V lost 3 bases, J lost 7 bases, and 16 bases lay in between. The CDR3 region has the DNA TGTGCCAGCAGCTTCCTCGGCCGGTCCGGCCAGCCCCAGCATTTT. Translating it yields CASSFLGRSGQPQHF.

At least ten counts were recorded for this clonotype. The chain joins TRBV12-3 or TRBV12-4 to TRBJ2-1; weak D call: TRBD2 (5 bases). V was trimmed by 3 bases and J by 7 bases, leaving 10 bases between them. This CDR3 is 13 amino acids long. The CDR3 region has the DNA TGTGCCAGCAGTTTTGCGGGCGGGAATGAGCAGTTCTTC. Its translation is CASSFAGGNEQFF.

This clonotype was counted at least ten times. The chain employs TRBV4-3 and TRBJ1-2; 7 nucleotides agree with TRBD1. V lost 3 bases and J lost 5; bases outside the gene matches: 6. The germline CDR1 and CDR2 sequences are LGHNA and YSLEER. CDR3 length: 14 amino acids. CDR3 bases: TGCGCCAGCAGCCATCAGGGACAGTATTATGGCTACACCTTC. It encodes CASSHQGQYYGYTF.